This T cell receptor (beta chain) was sequenced during a study of graft-versus-host responses after intestinal transplantation. Whole-study context: Transplant recipients had multivisceral, liver-intestinal, or isolated intestinal grafts.

Assay: immunoSEQ multiplex PCR; the TCRdb copy retains only in-frame clones and omits some. The table has roughly 120,000 clones, approximately 90% seen once. Whole-study results and caveats: Some GvH clones were seen earlier in gut or blood, suggesting intestinal origin. Early after transplant, HvG declines were associated with peak levels of circulating GvH clones.

V dropped 2 bases and J dropped 0 bases, with 7 bases sitting between them. The CDR3 spans 14 residues. The germline gives CDR1 MDHEN, CDR2 SYDVKM. A note on this clone: Antigen: not known.

The starting material was unstimulated CD4+ T cells sorted from spleen or lymph node cells, obtained before intestinal transplant. The sequence came from a human donor who received an intestinal transplant. The chain has TRBV28 and TRBJ1-1; tentative D call: TRBD1 (5 bases). Here the CDR3 reads CASSLRQMNTEAFF. CDR3 nucleotide sequence: TGTGCCAGCAGTTTACGACAGATGAACACTGAAGCTTTCTTT.